Listed here are 2 T cell receptor beta chains from one sample, sequenced in a study of CD8+ T cells in alopecia areata. After isolation, RNA underwent reverse transcription to generate cDNA as the sequencing template. TCRdb keeps only in-frame clones here, not all; method: immunoSEQ multiplex PCR. The profile shows about 64,000 clones, around 40% of them singletons. Sequenced input: NKG2D-low CD8+ T cells sorted from blood. All receptors come from a human donor with alopecia areata.

The genes are TRBV9 and TRBJ2-4; D may be TRBD1 (5 bases). Germline-derived CDR1 and CDR2 are SGDLS and YYNGEE. This CDR3 is 13 amino acids long. V was clipped by 3 bases and J by 1 base, with 5 bases between them. CDR3 bases: TGTGCCAGCAGCGAGGGGGCCAAAAACATTCAGTACTTC. Its translation is CASSEGAKNIQYF.

This clone appeared a few times. The chain recombines TRBV29-1 with TRBJ2-3, with D perhaps given as TRBD1 or TRBD2 (6 bases each). CDR1 is SQVTM and CDR2 is ANQGSEA in the germline V gene. This CDR3 comprises 17 residues. V lost 2 bases to trimming and J lost 3 bases, with 21 bases between them. Here the CDR3 DNA reads TGCAGCGTTGAAACCCCCATAACAGGGACTGGGACAGATACGCAGTATTTT. It translates to CSVETPITGTGTDTQYF.